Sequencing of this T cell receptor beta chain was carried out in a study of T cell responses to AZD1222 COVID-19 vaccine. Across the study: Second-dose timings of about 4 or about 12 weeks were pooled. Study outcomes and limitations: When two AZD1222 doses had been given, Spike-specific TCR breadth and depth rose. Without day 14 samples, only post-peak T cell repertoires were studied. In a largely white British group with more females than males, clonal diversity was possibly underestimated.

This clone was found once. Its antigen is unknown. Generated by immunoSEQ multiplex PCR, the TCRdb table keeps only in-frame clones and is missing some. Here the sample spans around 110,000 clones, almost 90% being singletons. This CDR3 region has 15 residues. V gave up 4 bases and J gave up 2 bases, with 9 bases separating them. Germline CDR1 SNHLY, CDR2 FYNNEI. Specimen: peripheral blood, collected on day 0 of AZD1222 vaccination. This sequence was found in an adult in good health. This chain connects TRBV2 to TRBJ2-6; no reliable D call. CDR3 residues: CASSAKETGANVLTF. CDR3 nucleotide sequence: TGTGCCAGCAGTGCCAAGGAAACTGGGGCCAACGTCCTGACTTTC.